A single T cell receptor (beta chain) is shown here with its context. The data stem from a study of T cell changes during pregnancy in multiple sclerosis. The V gene's germline CDR1 is LNHDA and CDR2 SQIVND (reference sequence). This CDR3 comprises 15 residues. With 6 bases clipped from V and 3 bases from J, the junction kept 8 bases outside the gene matches. Sequencing used immunoSEQ multiplex PCR; TCRdb keeps in-frame clones, though not all of them. Of 25,000 to 40,000 clones in the sample, approximately 86% were seen once. The chain employs TRBV19 and TRBJ1-5, with 7 bases identical to TRBD1. The material was CD8+ T cells from peripheral blood mononuclear cells, obtained before pregnancy. The receptor was derived from a female donor with multiple sclerosis, enrolled in a pregnancy study. The CDR3 sequence is CASSHLEGANQPQHF. The CDR3 DNA follows: TGTGCCAGTAGCCATCTTGAGGGGGCCAATCAGCCCCAGCATTTT.